This is a list of T cell receptor beta chains from one sample in a study of shared clonotypes between healthy human individuals. Generated by immunoSEQ multiplex PCR, the TCRdb table keeps only in-frame clones and is missing some. Of around 2.3 million clones listed, 90% to 96% are singletons. The material sequenced was naive CD4+ T cells sorted from blood. Receptors originate from a man younger than 30 in good health. Each CDR3 is given with its conserved first and last residue. D genes are given only for firm matches. Expanded clones get a size class; other rows say once, few or many, or leave the size out.

CDR3 protein: CASSLPKEGMIADTQYF
CDR3 DNA: TGTGCCAGCAGCTTACCTAAGGAGGGAATGATAGCAGATACGCAGTATTTT
J gene: TRBJ2-3
V gene: TRBV7-8
D gene: NA
clone size: NA

CDR3 protein: CASSGTLGNTIYF
CDR3 DNA: TGTGCCAGCAGCGGGACACTGGGAAACACCATATATTTT
J gene: TRBJ1-3
V gene: TRBV7-2
D gene: NA
clone size: NA

CDR3 protein: CASSPPGRPNTGELFF
CDR3 DNA: TGTGCCAGCTCACCTCCGGGACGGCCGAACACCGGGGAGCTGTTTTTT
J gene: TRBJ2-2
V gene: TRBV18
D gene: NA
clone size: NA

CDR3 protein: CASRGLRSTNEKLFF
CDR3 DNA: TGTGCCAGCAGGGGGCTCAGGTCAACTAATGAAAAACTGTTTTTT
J gene: TRBJ1-4
V gene: TRBV6-5
D gene: NA
clone size: NA

CDR3 protein: CASRLMERTAGNTIYF
CDR3 DNA: TGTGCCAGTAGACTAATGGAACGGACAGCTGGAAACACCATATATTTT
J gene: TRBJ1-3
V gene: TRBV19
D gene: NA
clone size: NA

CDR3 protein: CASSHGGGSYNEQFF
CDR3 DNA: TGCGCCAGCAGCCATGGAGGGGGGTCCTACAATGAGCAGTTCTTC
J gene: TRBJ2-1
V gene: TRBV4-3
D gene: NA
clone size: NA

CDR3 protein: CAISESWGTDTQYF
CDR3 DNA: TGTGCCATCAGTGAGTCGTGGGGCACAGATACGCAGTATTTT
J gene: TRBJ2-3
V gene: TRBV10-3
D gene: NA
clone size: NA

CDR3 protein: CASSVTGYYGYTF
CDR3 DNA: TGTGCCAGCAGCGTAACAGGGTACTATGGCTACACCTTC
J gene: TRBJ1-2
V gene: TRBV9
D gene: NA
clone size: NA

CDR3 protein: CASSKPGGNYEQYF
CDR3 DNA: TGTGCCAGCTCTAAACCGGGGGGTAACTACGAGCAGTACTTC
J gene: TRBJ2-7
V gene: TRBV6-1
D gene: TRBD2
clone size: once

CDR3 protein: CASSWGTGDFYGYTF
CDR3 DNA: TGTGCCAGCAGCTGGGGGACAGGGGATTTTTATGGCTACACCTTC
J gene: TRBJ1-2
V gene: TRBV5-4
D gene: TRBD1
clone size: NA

CDR3 protein: CASSEAPQETNYGYTF
CDR3 DNA: TGTGCCAGCAGTGAAGCGCCACAGGAGACTAACTATGGCTACACCTTC
J gene: TRBJ1-2
V gene: TRBV2
D gene: NA
clone size: NA

CDR3 protein: CASGLVLTLNTGELFF
CDR3 DNA: TGTGCTAGTGGTTTGGTACTAACACTGAACACCGGGGAGCTGTTTTTT
J gene: TRBJ2-2
V gene: TRBV12-5
D gene: NA
clone size: NA

CDR3 protein: CASSRGTSARTDTQYF
CDR3 DNA: TGTGCCAGCAGCCGCGGCACTAGCGCCCGCACAGATACGCAGTATTTT
J gene: TRBJ2-3
V gene: TRBV11-2
D gene: TRBD2
clone size: NA

CDR3 protein: CASSLEGGAQNTGELFF
CDR3 DNA: TGCGCCAGCAGCTTGGAGGGTGGGGCGCAGAACACCGGGGAGCTGTTTTTT
J gene: TRBJ2-2
V gene: TRBV5-1
D gene: NA
clone size: once

CDR3 protein: CASSPITGGRETQYF
CDR3 DNA: TGCGCCAGCAGCCCGATAACAGGGGGCCGAGAGACCCAGTACTTC
J gene: TRBJ2-5
V gene: TRBV4-1
D gene: TRBD1
clone size: once

CDR3 protein: CASGLSNTGELFF
CDR3 DNA: TGTGCTAGTGGTTTGTCTAACACCGGGGAGCTGTTTTTT
J gene: TRBJ2-2
V gene: TRBV12-5
D gene: NA
clone size: NA

CDR3 protein: CAWTRFPYNSPLHF
CDR3 DNA: TGTGCCTGGACCCGGTTTCCGTATAATTCACCCCTCCACTTT
J gene: TRBJ1-6
V gene: TRBV30
D gene: NA
clone size: NA

CDR3 protein: CAWTSTSGANVLTF
CDR3 DNA: TGTGCCTGGACGAGTACTTCTGGGGCCAACGTCCTGACTTTC
J gene: TRBJ2-6
V gene: TRBV30
D gene: NA
clone size: NA

CDR3 protein: CASTPGGQGNYGYTF
CDR3 DNA: TGTGCCAGCACTCCAGGGGGACAGGGCAACTATGGCTACACCTTC
J gene: TRBJ1-2
V gene: TRBV28
D gene: TRBD1
clone size: once

CDR3 protein: CASKIGINQPQHF
CDR3 DNA: TGTGCCAGCAAGATAGGGATCAATCAGCCCCAGCATTTT
J gene: TRBJ1-5
V gene: TRBV6-1
D gene: NA
clone size: NA

CDR3 protein: CSVGGVLHTGELFF
CDR3 DNA: TGCAGCGTTGGTGGGGTCTTGCACACCGGGGAGCTGTTTTTT
J gene: TRBJ2-2
V gene: TRBV29-1
D gene: NA
clone size: NA

CDR3 protein: CASSLNSGFSSIF
CDR3 DNA: TGTGCCAGCAGCTTAAATAGTGGCTTTTCGTCCATCTTC
J gene: TRBJ2-1
V gene: TRBV7-3
D gene: NA
clone size: NA

CDR3 protein: CASSLSRANNEQFF
CDR3 DNA: TGTGCCAGCAGCTTATCCCGGGCCAATAATGAGCAGTTCTTC
J gene: TRBJ2-1
V gene: TRBV11-1
D gene: NA
clone size: NA

CDR3 protein: CASSPGIYPNQPQHF
CDR3 DNA: TGTGCCAGCAGCCCCGGAATCTACCCCAATCAGCCCCAGCATTTT
J gene: TRBJ1-5
V gene: TRBV11-2
D gene: NA
clone size: once

CDR3 protein: CASSPGPTQYF
CDR3 DNA: TGCGCCAGCAGCCCCGGCCCGACCCAGTACTTC
J gene: TRBJ2-5
V gene: TRBV5-1
D gene: NA
clone size: NA

CDR3 protein: CASSKDRVGEKLFF
CDR3 DNA: TGTGCCAGCAGTAAAGACAGGGTAGGAGAAAAACTGTTTTTT
J gene: TRBJ1-4
V gene: TRBV25-1
D gene: TRBD1
clone size: once

CDR3 protein: CASSKYSGGAYEQYF
CDR3 DNA: TGTGCCAGCAGTAAATATAGCGGAGGGGCCTACGAGCAGTACTTC
J gene: TRBJ2-7
V gene: TRBV6-5
D gene: NA
clone size: NA

CDR3 protein: CASSDPRRNTEAFF
CDR3 DNA: TGTGCCAGCAGTGACCCGAGGAGAAACACTGAAGCTTTCTTT
J gene: TRBJ1-1
V gene: TRBV2
D gene: NA
clone size: NA

CDR3 protein: CASRASYVSNSPLHF
CDR3 DNA: TGTGCCAGCAGGGCAAGCTATGTCAGTAATTCACCCCTCCACTTT
J gene: TRBJ1-6
V gene: TRBV6-1
D gene: NA
clone size: NA

CDR3 protein: CASSQEVGLAGQETQYF
CDR3 DNA: TGCGCCAGCAGCCAAGAAGTGGGGCTAGCGGGGCAAGAGACCCAGTACTTC
J gene: TRBJ2-5
V gene: TRBV4-1
D gene: TRBD2
clone size: NA

CDR3 protein: CASSLRAAPNSPLHF
CDR3 DNA: TGTGCCAGCAGCTTACGTGCCGCTCCCAATTCACCCCTCCACTTT
J gene: TRBJ1-6
V gene: TRBV11-2
D gene: NA
clone size: NA

CDR3 protein: CASSLGRSTNYGYTF
CDR3 DNA: TGCGCCAGCAGCTTGGGCAGATCCACTAACTATGGCTACACCTTC
J gene: TRBJ1-2
V gene: TRBV5-1
D gene: NA
clone size: NA

CDR3 protein: CASSLALTSDQETQYF
CDR3 DNA: TGCGCCAGCAGCTTGGCCTTGACTTCGGACCAAGAGACCCAGTACTTC
J gene: TRBJ2-5
V gene: TRBV5-1
D gene: NA
clone size: NA

CDR3 protein: CASSSGPTRRDRGRTEAFF
CDR3 DNA: TGTGCCAGCAGCTCTGGCCCCACCCGGCGGGACAGGGGGCGTACTGAAGCTTTCTTT
J gene: TRBJ1-1
V gene: TRBV9
D gene: TRBD1
clone size: NA

CDR3 protein: CASSKGQGATEAFF
CDR3 DNA: TGTGCCAGCAGCAAGGGACAGGGGGCAACTGAAGCTTTCTTT
J gene: TRBJ1-1
V gene: TRBV9
D gene: TRBD1
clone size: NA